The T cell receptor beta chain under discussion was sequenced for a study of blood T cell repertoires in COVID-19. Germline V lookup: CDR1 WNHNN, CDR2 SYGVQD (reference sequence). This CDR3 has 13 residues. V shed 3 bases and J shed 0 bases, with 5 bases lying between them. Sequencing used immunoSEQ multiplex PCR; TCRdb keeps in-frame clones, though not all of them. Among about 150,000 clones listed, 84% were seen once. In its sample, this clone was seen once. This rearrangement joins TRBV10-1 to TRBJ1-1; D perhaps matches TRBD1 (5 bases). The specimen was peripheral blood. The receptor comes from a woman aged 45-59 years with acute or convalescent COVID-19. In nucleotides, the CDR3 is TGCGCCAGCAGTGAACAGGTGAACACTGAAGCTTTCTTT. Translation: CASSEQVNTEAFF.